This T cell receptor (beta chain) derives from a study of breast tumors, draining lymph nodes, adjacent tissues. TCRdb processed the multiplex PCR reads anew with MiXCR; each CDR3 protein has one entry. The data show some 150,000 distinct CDR3 sequences, with approximately 20% seen just once and roughly 2.7% held by the top ten. J gave up 6 bases and V 6 bases, and 9 bases lay outside the gene matches. CDR1 and CDR2 (germline): MDHEN, SYDVKM. This CDR3 is 15 amino acids long. Breast cancer patients provided tissue from their axillary draining lymph nodes. The sequence was obtained from a female donor with breast cancer. Some clones in this sample may be carry-over from other donors' samples. The chain has TRBV28 and TRBJ2-1; 9 positions agree with TRBD2. Sequencing was carried out using axillary lymph node tissue. The CDR3 sequence is CASSRRGGRVNEQFF. For the CDR3, the DNA is TGTGCCAGCAGCCGCCGGGGCGGGAGGGTCAATGAGCAGTTCTTC. Full variable domain (remainder filled in from reference TRBV28 and TRBJ2-1): DVKVTQSSRYLVKRTGEKVFLECVQDMDHENMFWYRQDPGLGLRLIYFSYDVKMKEKGDIPEGYSVSREKKERFSLILESASTNQTSMYLCASSRRGGRVNEQFFGPGTRLTVL.